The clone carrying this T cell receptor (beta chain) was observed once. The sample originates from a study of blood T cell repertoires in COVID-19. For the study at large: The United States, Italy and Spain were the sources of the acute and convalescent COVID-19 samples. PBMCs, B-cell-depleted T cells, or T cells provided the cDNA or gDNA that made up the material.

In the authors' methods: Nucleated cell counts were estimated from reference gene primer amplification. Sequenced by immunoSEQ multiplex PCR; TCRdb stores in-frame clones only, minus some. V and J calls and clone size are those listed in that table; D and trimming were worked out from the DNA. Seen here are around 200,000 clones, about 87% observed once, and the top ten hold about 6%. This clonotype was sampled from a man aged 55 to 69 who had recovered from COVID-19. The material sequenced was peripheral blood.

CDR3 residues: CASSRDTEAFF. The DNA for the CDR3 is TGTGCCAGCAGCCGGGACACTGAAGCTTTCTTT. The rearrangement links TRBV28 to TRBJ1-1; D is uncertain. Trimming took off 6 bases at V and 3 bases at J, with 5 bases between the two ends. Germline loops: CDR1 MDHEN, CDR2 SYDVKM. The CDR3 is 11 residues long.